A selection of T cell receptor beta chains follows, all from one sample in a study of T cell changes during pregnancy in multiple sclerosis. The data were produced by immunoSEQ multiplex PCR, yet TCRdb's version contains in-frame clones alone and is incomplete. The table lists under 80,000 clones, roughly 88% of them singletons. Sample: peripheral blood, taken in the first trimester of pregnancy. Receptors originate from a female donor with multiple sclerosis, enrolled in a pregnancy study. Both conserved end residues are part of each CDR3. D genes are given only for firm matches. For some rows the clone size is stated as once, few or many, or as a class when expanded; others skip it.

v_gene: TRBV7-2; d_gene: TRBD1; j_gene: TRBJ2-1; abundance: .; CDR3nt: TGTGCCAGCAGCTCAACAGGGGGCTTCTACAATGAGCAGTTCTTC; CDR3aa: CASSSTGGFYNEQFF
v_gene: TRBV19; d_gene: .; j_gene: TRBJ1-1; abundance: .; CDR3nt: TGTGCCAGTAGTGCCCTCGGGGGGACCACTGAAGCTTTCTTT; CDR3aa: CASSALGGTTEAFF
v_gene: TRBV19; d_gene: TRBD2; j_gene: TRBJ2-1; abundance: .; CDR3nt: TGTGCCAGTAGTATAGAGTGGCTAGCGGGAGGGAATGAGCAGTTCTTC; CDR3aa: CASSIEWLAGGNEQFF
v_gene: TRBV6-5; d_gene: TRBD2; j_gene: TRBJ2-2; abundance: .; CDR3nt: TGTGCCAGCAGTTACTCGGCGGGAGAAATCGCCGGGGAGCTGTTTTTT; CDR3aa: CASSYSAGEIAGELFF
v_gene: TRBV2; d_gene: TRBD2; j_gene: TRBJ2-2; abundance: .; CDR3nt: TGTGCCAGCAGTTTAGCGGGAGTTGCCGGGGAGCTGTTTTTT; CDR3aa: CASSLAGVAGELFF
v_gene: TRBV29-1; d_gene: .; j_gene: TRBJ1-5; abundance: .; CDR3nt: TGCAGCGTTGAGTTAACGAGTTGCAATCAGCCCCAGCATTTT; CDR3aa: CSVELTSCNQPQHF
v_gene: TRBV27; d_gene: TRBD2; j_gene: TRBJ2-7; abundance: .; CDR3nt: TGTGCCAGCAGTTTTGGACTAGCGACAAGCTCCTACGAGCAGTACTTC; CDR3aa: CASSFGLATSSYEQYF
v_gene: TRBV7-2; d_gene: TRBD1; j_gene: TRBJ1-1; abundance: few; CDR3nt: TGTGCCAGCAGCTTAAGACAGGGTGAGACTGAAGCTTTCTTT; CDR3aa: CASSLRQGETEAFF
v_gene: TRBV7-2; d_gene: TRBD2; j_gene: TRBJ2-7; abundance: .; CDR3nt: TGTGCCAGCAGCATAGCGGGAGCTCGCTACGAGCAGTACTTC; CDR3aa: CASSIAGARYEQYF
v_gene: TRBV19; d_gene: TRBD2; j_gene: TRBJ2-1; abundance: once; CDR3nt: TGTGCCAGTAGCAGGACTAGTTTAAATGAGCAGTTCTTC; CDR3aa: CASSRTSLNEQFF
v_gene: TRBV29-1; d_gene: TRBD1; j_gene: TRBJ2-3; abundance: once; CDR3nt: TGCAGCGTGATGACAGGGGGTACAGATACGCAGTATTTT; CDR3aa: CSVMTGGTDTQYF
v_gene: TRBV28; d_gene: TRBD1; j_gene: TRBJ1-2; abundance: few; CDR3nt: TGTGCCAGCAGTATTACAGGGGCTGGCTACACCTTC; CDR3aa: CASSITGAGYTF
v_gene: TRBV5-6; d_gene: .; j_gene: TRBJ1-2; abundance: .; CDR3nt: TGTGCCAGCAGCTTGGAAGGGGACACCACATATGGCTACACCTTC; CDR3aa: CASSLEGDTTYGYTF
v_gene: TRBV18; d_gene: TRBD1; j_gene: TRBJ1-4; abundance: .; CDR3nt: TGTGCCAGCTCACCGAACAGGGGTGCTAATGAAAAACTGTTTTTT; CDR3aa: CASSPNRGANEKLFF
v_gene: TRBV5-4; d_gene: TRBD2; j_gene: TRBJ2-1; abundance: .; CDR3nt: TGTGCCAGCAGCCCCGGGACTAACAATGAGCAGTTCTTC; CDR3aa: CASSPGTNNEQFF
v_gene: TRBV13; d_gene: TRBD2; j_gene: TRBJ2-7; abundance: .; CDR3nt: TGTGCCAGCAGCTTAACTAGCGGGAAGTACGAGCAGTACTTC; CDR3aa: CASSLTSGKYEQYF
v_gene: TRBV6-1; d_gene: TRBD2; j_gene: TRBJ2-1; abundance: .; CDR3nt: TGTGCCAGCTCGGGACTAGCGGGAGGAGGCAATGAGCAGTTCTTC; CDR3aa: CASSGLAGGGNEQFF
v_gene: TRBV18; d_gene: .; j_gene: TRBJ1-5; abundance: .; CDR3nt: TGTGCCAGCTCGCGGGACGGTGAGTGGCAGCCCCAGCATTTT; CDR3aa: CASSRDGEWQPQHF
v_gene: TRBV19; d_gene: .; j_gene: TRBJ2-1; abundance: once; CDR3nt: TGTGCCAGTAGTATACAAGGGGCGGGAGTAGGGGGCTACAATGAGCAGTTCTTC; CDR3aa: CASSIQGAGVGGYNEQFF
v_gene: TRBV28; d_gene: .; j_gene: TRBJ1-3; abundance: .; CDR3nt: TGTGCCAGCAGTCCCCGCGGGGCCCGATCCTCTGGAAACACCATATATTTT; CDR3aa: CASSPRGARSSGNTIYF
v_gene: TRBV4-2; d_gene: .; j_gene: TRBJ2-7; abundance: .; CDR3nt: TGTGCCAGCAGCCAAGACGGAGGGCAGCCATACGAGCAGTACTTC; CDR3aa: CASSQDGGQPYEQYF
v_gene: TRBV6-5; d_gene: .; j_gene: TRBJ1-1; abundance: .; CDR3nt: TGTGCCAGCACCCACCGGACGGGGAGCACTGAAGCTTTCTTT; CDR3aa: CASTHRTGSTEAFF
v_gene: TRBV30; d_gene: .; j_gene: TRBJ1-4; abundance: few; CDR3nt: TGTGCCGTAGGAGAGGTACATGAAAAACTGTTTTTT; CDR3aa: CAVGEVHEKLFF
v_gene: TRBV6-6; d_gene: .; j_gene: TRBJ1-5; abundance: .; CDR3nt: TGTGCCAGCAGTTCGGGGGGAGAGCCCCAGCATTTT; CDR3aa: CASSSGGEPQHF
v_gene: TRBV19; d_gene: TRBD1; j_gene: TRBJ1-2; abundance: .; CDR3nt: TGTGCCAGTAGTGTCGATGGACAGGGGATTTTGAGGGGCTACACCTTC; CDR3aa: CASSVDGQGILRGYTF
v_gene: TRBV5-5; d_gene: .; j_gene: TRBJ2-3; abundance: .; CDR3nt: TGTGCCAGCAGCGGTGGCTCATCCGATACCGGCACAGATACGCAGTATTTT; CDR3aa: CASSGGSSDTGTDTQYF
v_gene: TRBV27; d_gene: TRBD2; j_gene: TRBJ2-2; abundance: .; CDR3nt: TGTGCCAGCAGGGTAGCGGGATTGGCGATCACCGGGGAGCTGTTTTTT; CDR3aa: CASRVAGLAITGELFF
v_gene: TRBV9; d_gene: .; j_gene: TRBJ2-1; abundance: .; CDR3nt: TGTGCCAGCAGCGGCGGACAGTCCTACAATGAGCAGTTCTTC; CDR3aa: CASSGGQSYNEQFF
v_gene: TRBV7-2; d_gene: TRBD1; j_gene: TRBJ1-2; abundance: .; CDR3nt: TGTGCCAGCAGCTTCAGACAGGGCATCAAGCGTGGCTACACCTTC; CDR3aa: CASSFRQGIKRGYTF
v_gene: TRBV27; d_gene: .; j_gene: TRBJ2-7; abundance: .; CDR3nt: TGTGCCAGCAGTTTATCATTTGGCGGGAAGCACTCCTACGAGCAGTACTTC; CDR3aa: CASSLSFGGKHSYEQYF
v_gene: TRBV30; d_gene: .; j_gene: TRBJ2-1; abundance: .; CDR3nt: TGTGCCTGGAGTGACTCAGGGGATGAGCAGTTCTTC; CDR3aa: CAWSDSGDEQFF
v_gene: TRBV2; d_gene: .; j_gene: TRBJ1-4; abundance: .; CDR3nt: TGTGCCAGCAGTCGCGCGGCGGCGGCAAAGGAAAAACTGTTTTTT; CDR3aa: CASSRAAAAKEKLFF
v_gene: TRBV10-3; d_gene: .; j_gene: TRBJ1-3; abundance: .; CDR3nt: TGTGCCATCACGAAGGACACGGCTGGAAACACCATATATTTT; CDR3aa: CAITKDTAGNTIYF
v_gene: TRBV6-5; d_gene: TRBD1; j_gene: TRBJ1-4; abundance: .; CDR3nt: TGTGCCAGCAGCCGGACAGGGGGAGAAAAACTGTTTTTT; CDR3aa: CASSRTGGEKLFF
v_gene: TRBV7-9; d_gene: TRBD2; j_gene: TRBJ2-5; abundance: .; CDR3nt: TGTGCCAGCAGCTTAGCGCGGGGACTAGATATGGAGACCCAGTACTTC; CDR3aa: CASSLARGLDMETQYF